Listed below are T cell receptor beta chains from one sample, sequenced in a study of T-cell reconstitution after alpha-beta-depleted transplantation in children. TCRdb independently ran MiXCR on the PCR reads; one entry per CDR3 protein. The sample lists 500,000 to 600,000 distinct CDR3 sequences, about 16% occurring once. The sample consisted of PBMCs from the stem cell graft donor, taken from the stem cell graft. The receptors stem from a human donor who donated a stem cell graft to a child with acute lymphoblastic leukemia. Each CDR3 is given with its conserved first and last residue. D genes are given only for firm matches. Expanded clones are given a class, and other clones once, few, many or no size at all.

j_call d_call clone_size cdr3_length v_call cdr3_aa cdr3_nt
TRBJ1-1 NA NA 11 TRBV15 CATSRDQEAFF TGTGCCACCAGCAGAGATCAGGAAGCTTTCTTT
TRBJ2-7 TRBD2 NA 14 TRBV12-3/TRBV12-4 CASSLSGIAYEQYF TGTGCCAGCAGTCTTAGCGGGATCGCCTACGAGCAGTACTTC
TRBJ1-1 NA few 15 TRBV27 CASRDGLSMNTEAFF TGTGCCAGCAGGGACGGCTTGTCTATGAACACTGAAGCTTTCTTT
TRBJ2-1 TRBD1 NA 15 TRBV24-1 CATSDPTTGQDEQFF TGTGCCACCAGTGATCCTACGACAGGGCAGGATGAGCAGTTCTTC
TRBJ2-3 NA NA 13 TRBV5-6 CASSLTWRDTQYF TGTGCCAGCAGCTTGACGTGGAGAGATACGCAGTATTTT
TRBJ2-3 NA NA 12 TRBV5-1 CASTLGGDTQYF TGCGCCAGCACCCTGGGAGGAGATACGCAGTATTTT
TRBJ2-3 NA few 14 TRBV12-3/TRBV12-4 CASSPGQLSDTQYF TGTGCCAGCAGTCCTGGACAGCTCTCAGATACGCAGTATTTT
TRBJ2-5 TRBD1 few 15 TRBV5-1 CASSFDRALLKTQYF TGCGCCAGCAGCTTCGACAGGGCTTTATTGAAGACCCAGTACTTC
TRBJ1-5 TRBD1 NA 13 TRBV20-1 CSATGTANQPQHF TGCAGTGCTACGGGGACAGCTAATCAGCCCCAGCATTTT
TRBJ2-2 TRBD2 few 17 TRBV3-1 CASSLLSGRANGGELFF TGTGCCAGCAGCCTTCTGAGCGGGAGGGCGAATGGCGGGGAGCTGTTTTTT
TRBJ1-2 NA NA 14 TRBV9 CASSVVQGNYGYTF TGTGCCAGCAGCGTAGTCCAGGGGAACTATGGCTACACCTTC
TRBJ2-1 TRBD2 NA 14 TRBV29-1 CSVSGSALNNEQFF TGCAGCGTAAGCGGGAGCGCGCTTAACAATGAGCAGTTCTTC
TRBJ2-3 NA few 16 TRBV9 CASSPRALTRTDTQYF TGTGCCAGCAGCCCGAGAGCCTTGACGAGAACAGATACGCAGTATTTT
TRBJ2-7 TRBD2 NA 17 TRBV29-1 CSVEGTVLAGVQDEQYF TGCAGCGTTGAAGGTACAGTACTAGCGGGAGTCCAAGACGAGCAGTACTTC
TRBJ1-4 NA few 14 TRBV4-1 CASSPGPLRLKLFF TGCGCCAGCAGCCCGGGTCCCCTCCGTCTAAAACTGTTTTTT
TRBJ2-1 NA NA 15 TRBV7-6 CASSWGWSSYNEQFF TGTGCCAGCAGCTGGGGGTGGAGCTCCTACAATGAGCAGTTCTTC
TRBJ2-7 TRBD2 NA 15 TRBV20-1 CSARDTSGRPHEQYF TGCAGTGCTAGGGATACTAGCGGGAGACCCCACGAGCAGTACTTC
TRBJ2-7 NA few 12 TRBV29-1 CSVSYGTYEQYF TGCAGCGTTTCATACGGGACCTACGAGCAGTACTTC
TRBJ2-5 NA few 14 TRBV7-6 CASSLARVRETQYF TGTGCCAGCAGCTTAGCGAGGGTGAGAGAGACCCAGTACTTC
TRBJ2-1 NA NA 13 TRBV12-5 CASGWGAGYEQFF TGTGCTAGTGGTTGGGGGGCAGGCTATGAGCAGTTCTTC
TRBJ2-7 NA NA 12 TRBV10-3 CAISLGTYEQYF TGTGCCATCAGCCTGGGGACCTACGAGCAGTACTTC
TRBJ2-7 NA few 16 TRBV10-3 CAISESSWDISYEQYF TGTGCCATCAGTGAGTCGAGTTGGGACATATCCTACGAGCAGTACTTC
TRBJ2-6 NA NA 13 TRBV10-1 CASSEHGANVLTF TGCGCCAGCAGTGAGCATGGGGCCAACGTCCTGACTTTC
TRBJ1-1 NA NA 13 TRBV18 CAISPQRVAEAFF TGTGCCATCTCACCTCAGAGGGTGGCTGAAGCTTTCTTT
TRBJ1-2 TRBD1 NA 15 TRBV6-5 CASSYDRGRGYGYTF TGTGCCAGCAGTTACGACAGGGGAAGGGGCTATGGCTACACCTTC
TRBJ2-7 NA NA 13 TRBV27 CASSFWIGGEQYF TGTGCCAGCAGTTTTTGGATAGGCGGGGAGCAGTACTTC
TRBJ2-2 NA NA 11 TRBV29-1 CSVVRSGELFF TGCAGCGTTGTGAGGTCGGGGGAGCTGTTTTTT
TRBJ1-2 TRBD1 many 13 TRBV12-3/TRBV12-4 CASREQGFLGYTF TGTGCCAGCAGAGAACAGGGGTTTCTTGGCTACACCTTC
TRBJ1-1 NA few 13 TRBV6-5 CASSYQGNAEAFF TGTGCCAGCAGTTATCAAGGCAATGCCGAAGCTTTCTTT
TRBJ2-7 NA few 14 TRBV7-9 CASSFDMVYYEQYF TGTGCCAGCAGCTTCGACATGGTCTACTACGAGCAGTACTTC
TRBJ2-3 NA NA 14 TRBV7-8 CASTIRHYTDTQYF TGTGCCAGCACCATTCGACATTACACAGATACGCAGTATTTT
TRBJ2-6 TRBD2 NA 17 TRBV9 CATGTSGDISGANVLTF TGTGCCACCGGGACTAGCGGGGACATCTCTGGGGCCAACGTCCTGACTTTC
TRBJ2-1 NA NA 16 TRBV6-5 CASSYSLTGGPNEQFF TGTGCCAGCAGTTACTCGCTGACCGGGGGGCCCAATGAGCAGTTCTTC